Listed below are T cell receptor beta chains from one sample, sequenced in a study of T cell changes during pregnancy in multiple sclerosis. Clones were read by immunoSEQ multiplex PCR, and TCRdb kept only the in-frame ones, dropping some. The sample shows about 110,000 clones, roughly 92% of them seen only once. Sample: peripheral blood, taken after pregnancy. The receptors stem from a female donor with multiple sclerosis, enrolled in a pregnancy study. CDR3s include the opening cysteine and the closing phenylalanine or tryptophan. The D gene is left open where the match is weak. Only some rows state a clone size, as once, few, many or a class for expanded clones.

TRBV7-2	TRBD2	-	TRBJ2-1	TGTGCCAGCAGCTACTGGACTAGCGGGAGCAATGAGCAGTTCTTC	CASSYWTSGSNEQFF
TRBV6-1	-	-	TRBJ1-2	TGTGCCAGCAAAGGGGGATATCCCTATGGCTACACCTTC	CASKGGYPYGYTF
TRBV6-6	-	-	TRBJ2-7	TGTGCCAGCAGTTACGGGACACACTCCTACGAGCAGTACTTC	CASSYGTHSYEQYF
TRBV25-1	-	-	TRBJ2-1	TGTGCCAGCAGTAACGGCATCGCCGACTGGGAGCAGTTCTTC	CASSNGIADWEQFF
TRBV7-9	-	-	TRBJ1-4	TGTGCCAGCAGCTCCAGCGGAGTGTCTCCAGCTAATGAAAAACTGTTTTTT	CASSSSGVSPANEKLFF
TRBV11-2	-	once	TRBJ1-6	TGTGCCAGCAGCTTAGTACACGGGTTCAATTCACCCCTCCACTTT	CASSLVHGFNSPLHF
TRBV5-1	-	-	TRBJ2-6	TGCGCCAGCAGCCCTGGACAGTGGGAAGGAAGGTCCAACGTCCTGACTTTC	CASSPGQWEGRSNVLTF
TRBV6-5	-	-	TRBJ1-2	TGTGCCAGCAGGGATCAACTAAACTATGGCTACACCTTC	CASRDQLNYGYTF
TRBV5-1	TRBD1	-	TRBJ1-4	TGCGCCAGCAGCCAGCCGGGACAGGGAGATGAAAAACTGTTTTTT	CASSQPGQGDEKLFF
TRBV5-6	TRBD2	-	TRBJ2-4	TGTGCCAGCAGCTTTGGCGGGGGGGTGGCCAAAAACATTCAGTACTTC	CASSFGGGVAKNIQYF
TRBV2	TRBD2	-	TRBJ2-5	TGTGCCAGCAGTGTGCTAGCGGGGGACCAAGAGACCCAGTACTTC	CASSVLAGDQETQYF
TRBV19	TRBD2	once	TRBJ2-7	TGTGCCAGTAGACTAGCGCCGGAATACGAGCAGTACTTC	CASRLAPEYEQYF
TRBV7-9	-	-	TRBJ2-7	TGTGCCAGCGGAGGCGCAGGGACAACCTACGAGCAGTACTTC	CASGGAGTTYEQYF
TRBV23-1	-	-	TRBJ2-5	TGCGCCAGCAGTCCGCTGGTCGGGTGGTGTGAGACCCAGTACTTC	CASSPLVGWCETQYF
TRBV9	TRBD2	-	TRBJ2-1	TGTGCCAGCAGCGTAGTATCGGGGGGGGAGCAGTTCTTC	CASSVVSGGEQFF
TRBV18	TRBD1	few	TRBJ1-1	TGTGCCAGCTCAAGGGACAGGCACACTGAAGCTTTCTTT	CASSRDRHTEAFF
TRBV27	-	-	TRBJ2-7	TGTGCCAGCAGTTTCAGGGGGGCCTACGAGCAGTACTTC	CASSFRGAYEQYF
TRBV7-9	-	once	TRBJ2-1	TGTGCCAGCAGCTTGGGGAGGAATGAGCAGTTCTTC	CASSLGRNEQFF
TRBV27	-	once	TRBJ2-5	TGTGCCAGCAGTTTATCATCGTTCGTGTCCGGGATCGGTGTTCGTGAGACCCAGTACTTC	CASSLSSFVSGIGVRETQYF
TRBV10-2	-	-	TRBJ2-7	TGCGCCAGCAGGGAGGGACTGTCCTACGAGCAGTACTTC	CASREGLSYEQYF
TRBV30	TRBD1	-	TRBJ1-1	TGTGCCTGGAGTGTAGGGACAGCCATGAACACTGAAGCTTTCTTT	CAWSVGTAMNTEAFF
TRBV5-6	-	-	TRBJ2-5	TGTGCCAGCGGTGGGGGGGCACGAGAAGAGACCCAGTACTTC	CASGGGAREETQYF
TRBV9	-	-	TRBJ2-2	TGTGCCAGCAGCGTAGTTGGGGCCCCGAACACCGGGGAGCTGTTTTTT	CASSVVGAPNTGELFF
TRBV6-5	TRBD1	-	TRBJ1-2	TGTGCCAGCAGTCGGACAGGGAAGCATGGCTACACCTTC	CASSRTGKHGYTF
TRBV2	TRBD1	-	TRBJ1-4	TGTGCCAGCAGCGGACAGGAGAATGAAAAACTGTTTTTT	CASSGQENEKLFF
TRBV11-1	-	-	TRBJ2-7	TGTGCCAGCAGCTTACAGGTACAGTACGAGCAGTACTTC	CASSLQVQYEQYF
TRBV6-1	TRBD1	-	TRBJ2-6	TGTGCCAGCAGTGAAGTCTGGGACAGGTTCCCTGGGGCCAACGTCCTGACTTTC	CASSEVWDRFPGANVLTF
TRBV2	TRBD1	-	TRBJ2-7	TGTGCCAGCACCGGCCGGGACAGGGGTCCCTACGAGCAGTACTTC	CASTGRDRGPYEQYF
TRBV5-1	-	-	TRBJ1-6	TGCGCCAGCAGCTTGGGGCAGATTAATTCACCCCTCCACTTT	CASSLGQINSPLHF
TRBV6-1	TRBD2	-	TRBJ2-5	TGTGCCAGCAGACTAGCGGGCTTTCAAGAGACCCAGTACTTC	CASRLAGFQETQYF
TRBV6-5	-	once	TRBJ2-3	TGTGCCAGCAGACACGACACAGATACGCAGTATTTT	CASRHDTDTQYF
TRBV30	TRBD1	-	TRBJ1-5	TGTGCCTGGGGCCGGACAGGGGGCAATCAGCCCCAGCATTTT	CAWGRTGGNQPQHF
TRBV6-1	-	-	TRBJ2-7	TGTGCCAGCAGTGAAGGGGCCTGGGTCCACGAGCAGTACTTC	CASSEGAWVHEQYF
TRBV14	TRBD1	-	TRBJ1-4	TGTGCCAGCAGCCCCCGACAGGGTCGAGAAAAACTGTTTTTT	CASSPRQGREKLFF
TRBV5-8	-	-	TRBJ1-5	TGTGCCAGCAGCCACAAGGGAGGCAATCAGCCCCAGCATTTT	CASSHKGGNQPQHF
TRBV7-8	TRBD1	-	TRBJ2-7	TGTGCCAGCAGCCCAAGGACAGGGACCTCCTACGAGCAGTACTTC	CASSPRTGTSYEQYF
TRBV2	-	-	TRBJ2-7	TGTGCCAGCCAGCCCGTGTCGGGGAATCTTGACGAGCAGTACTTC	CASQPVSGNLDEQYF
TRBV7-3	-	-	TRBJ2-1	TGTGCCAGCAGCCTACGACAGAGCTCCTACAATGAGCAGTTCTTC	CASSLRQSSYNEQFF
TRBV25-1	TRBD1	few	TRBJ1-1	TGTGCCAGCAGTGAATTCGGGACAGCTGAAGCTTTCTTT	CASSEFGTAEAFF
TRBV27	-	once	TRBJ1-4	TGTGCCAGCAGACTGACTTCAAGATATAATGAAAAACTGTTTTTT	CASRLTSRYNEKLFF
TRBV7-2	TRBD2	-	TRBJ2-1	TGTGCCAGCAGCCCCCTGGGGGGGACCCACAATGAGCAGTTCTTC	CASSPLGGTHNEQFF
TRBV7-3	-	-	TRBJ2-3	TGTGCCAGCAGCCTTTTGGGGGGACCAGATACGCAGTATTTT	CASSLLGGPDTQYF
TRBV6-1	-	-	TRBJ2-5	TGTGCCAGCAGTGTAGTAGATCCCCCAGGAGAGACCCAGTACTTC	CASSVVDPPGETQYF
TRBV10-3	TRBD1	-	TRBJ2-5	TGTGCCAGCCCGGGACAGCATAACTTC	CASPGQHNF
TRBV5-6	-	-	TRBJ1-5	TGTGCCAGCAGCTTTGGGGCGGGAAATCAGCCCCAGCATTTT	CASSFGAGNQPQHF
TRBV6-1	TRBD2	-	TRBJ2-1	TGTGCCAGCAGTGCCTTCTCTAGCGGGGGAACCTACAATGAGCAGTTCTTC	CASSAFSSGGTYNEQFF
TRBV6-5	TRBD2	-	TRBJ2-3	TGTGCCAGCAGTTATTCTAGCGGGGGCCCAACAGATACGCAGTATTTT	CASSYSSGGPTDTQYF
TRBV30	-	-	TRBJ2-1	TGTGCCTGGAGTCACGGACAGGAGCAGTTCTTC	CAWSHGQEQFF
TRBV19	TRBD1	-	TRBJ1-5	TGTGCCAGTAGTAAACAGGGACAGACCAGCAATCAGCCCCAGCATTTT	CASSKQGQTSNQPQHF
TRBV19	TRBD1	-	TRBJ1-1	TGTGCCAGTAACCTGGGACAGGGGGCGAATGCTTTCTTT	CASNLGQGANAFF
TRBV7-8	TRBD1	-	TRBJ1-2	TGTGCCAGCAGCTTGACAGGGGCTAACTATGGCTACACCTTC	CASSLTGANYGYTF
TRBV6-6	TRBD2	-	TRBJ2-1	TGTGCCAGCAGTCGCAAGGGACTAGCGGGAAAGCAGTTCTTC	CASSRKGLAGKQFF
TRBV9	TRBD2	-	TRBJ2-3	TGTGCCAGCAGCGTAGCTCGGCGGGGGGGGCCGGGTACGCAGTATTTT	CASSVARRGGPGTQYF
TRBV10-2	-	-	TRBJ1-5	TGCGCCAGCTCTTCGTCAATGGGCGGCAATCAGCCCCAGCATTTT	CASSSSMGGNQPQHF
TRBV7-2	TRBD1	-	TRBJ1-2	TGTGCCAGCAGCAAGGGACAGGGAGGAGGCTACACCTTC	CASSKGQGGGYTF
TRBV10-3	-	-	TRBJ2-3	TGTGCCATCAGTGCTACCACCCCTGGAGATACGCAGTATTTT	CAISATTPGDTQYF
TRBV5-1	TRBD1	-	TRBJ2-1	TGCGCCAGCAGCCCACAGGGGGAAAATGAGCAGTTCTTC	CASSPQGENEQFF
TRBV12-5	TRBD1	-	TRBJ2-2	TGTGCTAGTGAGAGGGCGGACAGGGCAAACACCGGGGAGCTGTTTTTT	CASERADRANTGELFF
TRBV7-8	-	-	TRBJ2-7	TGTGCCAGCAGCCACCCCCGGGAGGGGGCCAACTACGAGCAGTACTTC	CASSHPREGANYEQYF
TRBV7-9	-	-	TRBJ1-6	TGTGCCAGCAGCCTACAGGGAAATTCACCCCTCCACTTT	CASSLQGNSPLHF